Below, 20 T cell receptor beta chains from the same sample are listed, as sequenced in a study of OX40 agonist ivuxolimab in advanced cancers. Produced via immunoSEQ multiplex PCR; TCRdb's table is partial and in-frame only. The sample yields approximately 79,000 clones, around 94% seen once. This specimen consisted of CD4+ or CD8+ T cells sorted from blood, obtained in a trial of the OX40 agonist ivuxolimab. The receptors were sampled from an adult with an advanced solid tumor such as melanoma, head and neck, liver or kidney cancer.

Concerning this clone: At one end the junction does not follow the germline gene, possibly because of a read error. The genes are TRBV10-2 and TRBJ1-5; D gene unclear. The CDR3 has 13 residues. Germline CDR1 and CDR2: WSHSY and SAAADI. The CDR3 coding sequence is TGCGCCAGCGGTGACACCGGCAATCAGCCCCAGCATTTT. Its protein product is CASGDTGNQPQHF.

The chain employs TRBV5-6 and TRBJ1-2; possibly TRBD1 for D (5 bases). Germline CDR1 is SGHDT and CDR2 is YYEEEE. V shed 3 bases and J shed 4 bases, with 16 bases lying between them. This CDR3 region has 15 residues. CDR3 sequence reads: CASSSPPRDPYGYTF. CDR3 nucleotide sequence: TGTGCCAGCAGCTCTCCCCCTAGGGACCCCTATGGCTACACCTTC.

V and J are TRBV27 and TRBJ1-1, with TRBD1 matching over 10 bases. Trimming at V came to 2 bases and at J to 5 bases, leaving 5 bases not matched to a gene. The CDR3 runs 15 residues. The germline CDR1 and CDR2 sequences are MNHEY and SMNVEV (reference sequence). The CDR3 sequence is CASSLTGTGVTEAFF. CDR3 in DNA: TGTGCCAGCAGTTTAACCGGGACAGGGGTAACTGAAGCTTTCTTT.

This clone has just one count. The rearrangement links TRBV4-3 to TRBJ2-5; D may be TRBD2 (7 bases). The CDR3 contains 18 residues. The V end lost 0 bases, the J end lost 0 bases, and 17 bases lay between the germline ends. Looked up from germline, CDR1 is LGHNA and CDR2 is YSLEER. The CDR3 loop is CASSQDRWGGPHQETQYF. The CDR3 nucleotides are TGCGCCAGCAGCCAAGATCGGTGGGGGGGCCCTCACCAAGAGACCCAGTACTTC.

This chain connects TRBV4-1 to TRBJ2-7; D tentatively reads TRBD1 or TRBD2 (5 bases each). With 5 bases removed from V and 3 bases from J, the gap between germline ends came to 17 bases. The CDR3 runs to 15 residues. From germline, CDR1 is MGHRA and CDR2 YSYEKL. The CDR3 region has the DNA TGCGCCAGCAGCGGAACCGGGACGGCCGGCTACGAGCAGTACTTC. This encodes CASSGTGTAGYEQYF.

The CDR3, as DNA: TGTGCCAGTACCAAAAGGGACAGGGAGGTTTCTGGGGCCAACGTCCTGACTTTC. This encodes CASTKRDREVSGANVLTF. V and J are TRBV19 and TRBJ2-6; 9 bases are a match to TRBD1. Germline V gives CDR1 LNHDA, CDR2 SQIVND (reference sequence). V lost 7 bases to trimming and J lost 1 base; unmatched junction nucleotides: 11. CDR3 length: 18 amino acids.

This clone was seen a few times. Here the CDR3 DNA reads TGTGCCAGCAGTCCCGGGACAGGGCTTTCACCCCTCCACTTT. It encodes CASSPGTGLSPLHF. The genes are TRBV27 and TRBJ1-6, with TRBD1 matching over 9 bases. CDR3 length equals 14 residues. V trimming: 5 bases; J trimming: 9 bases; junction bases outside the gene matches: 5. Per the germline V gene, CDR1 is MNHEY and CDR2 is SMNVEV (reference sequence).

The gene calls are TRBV10-2 and TRBJ1-1; 8 bases agree with TRBD1. Germline V lookup: CDR1 WSHSY, CDR2 SAAADI. CDR3 length: 15 residues. Trimming at V came to 5 bases and at J to 1 base, leaving 6 bases not matched to a gene. CDR3 amino acids: CASSRFDRGNTEAFF. CDR3 bases: TGCGCCAGCAGTCGGTTCGACAGGGGGAACACTGAAGCTTTCTTT.

The gene calls are TRBV7-9 and TRBJ2-5; D is ambiguous. The CDR3 has 13 amino acids. V was clipped by 1 base and J by 5 bases, with 8 bases between them. Per germline, CDR1 SEHNR and CDR2 FQNEAQ (reference sequence). CDR3 protein: CASSLVGYETQYF. As DNA, the CDR3 is TGTGCCAGCAGCTTAGTGGGTTATGAGACCCAGTACTTC.

This rearrangement joins TRBV28 to TRBJ1-1, with D hard to call. Germline V gene lookup returns CDR1 MDHEN and CDR2 SYDVKM. The length of the CDR3 is 13 residues. With 5 bases removed from V and 0 bases from J, the gap between germline ends came to 7 bases. As DNA, the CDR3 is TGTGCCAGCAGTATGGGATTGAACACTGAAGCTTTCTTT. It codes for CASSMGLNTEAFF.

The chain links TRBV7-8 to TRBJ1-1; D not certain. CDR3 size: 12 residues. Per germline, CDR1 SGHVS and CDR2 FQNEAQ. The V end was cut by 5 bases, the J end by 5 bases, with 9 bases between. This chain's CDR3 is CASSQWDTEAFF. The CDR3 DNA reads as TGTGCCAGCAGCCAGTGGGATACTGAAGCTTTCTTT.

The chain employs TRBV6-5 and TRBJ1-2; 10 nucleotides agree with TRBD1. CDR1 is MNHEY, CDR2 SVGAGI, per germline. Germline trimming cut 5 bases from V and 3 bases from J; bases unmatched to any gene: 3. The CDR3 covers 14 residues. CDR3 sequence (DNA): TGTGCCAGCAGTGCCGGGACAGGGGACTATGGCTACACCTTC. Protein sequence: CASSAGTGDYGYTF.

The chain links TRBV9 to TRBJ2-7; 10 bases align to TRBD2. With V trimmed by 4 bases and J by 5 bases, 9 bases remained unmatched. The germline gives CDR1 SGDLS, CDR2 YYNGEE. The CDR3 runs to 15 residues. The DNA for the CDR3 is TGTGCCAGCAGCTCTACTAGCGGGGACCTTAACGAGCAGTACTTC. Translation gives CASSSTSGDLNEQYF.

This rearrangement joins TRBV29-1 to TRBJ1-3; no firm D call. This CDR3 region has 16 residues. CDR1 SQVTM and CDR2 ANQGSEA come from the germline V gene. Trimming shortened V by 4 bases and J by 0 bases, and 16 bases separated the two germline ends. The CDR3 sequence is CSVVGDGSPSGNTIYF. CDR3 sequence (DNA): TGCAGCGTTGTGGGAGACGGGTCACCCTCTGGAAACACCATATATTTT.

The J gene is TRBJ2-1, the V gene TRBV27; D not certain. Trimming left V 6 bases short and J 1 base short, with 4 bases between. Germline CDR1 is MNHEY and CDR2 is SMNVEV (reference sequence). This CDR3 comprises 12 residues. CDR3 DNA: TGTGCCAGCAGAGGATCCTACAATGAGCAGTTCTTC. This translates into CASRGSYNEQFF.

This clone was counted once. This sequence joins TRBV29-1 and TRBJ2-5, with 7 nucleotides matching TRBD1. The CDR3 is 17 residues long. Germline CDR1 and CDR2: SQVTM and ANQGSEA. V shed 6 bases and J 7 bases; nucleotides not matched to a gene: 23. The CDR3 loop is CSVPPGEGGLSEGTQYF. CDR3 coding DNA: TGCAGCGTCCCCCCCGGGGAAGGGGGCCTAAGTGAAGGGACCCAGTACTTC.

The chain joins TRBV7-2 to TRBJ2-7; tentative D call: TRBD2 (6 bases). Per germline, CDR1 SGHTA and CDR2 FQGNSA. CDR3 length equals 15 residues. The V gene lost 3 bases and the J gene lost 4 bases, with 16 bases spanning the gap. The CDR3 coding sequence is TGTGCCAGCAGCTTTTATGCGGGACGGGTGTACGAGCAGTACTTC. Translated: CASSFYAGRVYEQYF.

The chain joins TRBV29-1 to TRBJ2-3; D not resolved. V was trimmed by 1 base and J by 8 bases, leaving 10 bases between them. Germline V CDR1 and CDR2: SQVTM, ANQGSEA. The CDR3 has 12 amino acids. The CDR3 region has the DNA TGCAGCGTTGAAGTGGTGGGTGGTACGCAGTATTTT. It is translated as CSVEVVGGTQYF.

The chain has TRBV27 and TRBJ2-7; D uncertain. V lost 5 bases and J 0 bases, leaving 11 bases between the germline ends. The V gene's germline CDR1 is MNHEY and CDR2 SMNVEV (reference sequence). The CDR3 totals 14 residues. The DNA for the CDR3 is TGTGCCAGCAGTCCCCCACGAAGCTCCTACGAGCAGTACTTC. This gives the protein CASSPPRSSYEQYF.

The genes are TRBV27 and TRBJ1-5; weak D call: TRBD1 (6 bases). The germline V gene has CDR1 MNHEY and CDR2 SMNVEV (reference sequence). Trimming took off 5 bases at V and 9 bases at J, with 14 bases between the two ends. The CDR3 is 13 amino acids. The CDR3 region has the DNA TGTGCCAGCAGTCCTACGGGGGGCCGGCCCCAGCATTTT. It yields the protein CASSPTGGRPQHF.